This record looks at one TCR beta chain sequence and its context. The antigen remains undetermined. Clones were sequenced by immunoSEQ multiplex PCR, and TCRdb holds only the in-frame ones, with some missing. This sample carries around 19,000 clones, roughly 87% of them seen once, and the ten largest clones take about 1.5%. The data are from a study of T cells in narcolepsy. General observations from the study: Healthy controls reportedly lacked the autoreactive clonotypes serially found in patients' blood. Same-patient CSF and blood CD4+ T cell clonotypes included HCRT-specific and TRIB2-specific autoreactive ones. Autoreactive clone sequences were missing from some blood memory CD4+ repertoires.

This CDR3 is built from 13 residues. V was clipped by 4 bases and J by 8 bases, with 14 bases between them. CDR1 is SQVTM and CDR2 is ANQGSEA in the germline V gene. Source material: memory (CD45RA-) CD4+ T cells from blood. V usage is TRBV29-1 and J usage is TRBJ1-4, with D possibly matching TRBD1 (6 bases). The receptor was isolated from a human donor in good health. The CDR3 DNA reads TGCAGCGTTGCGGCACAGGGTGGAGAAAAACTGTTTTTT. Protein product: CSVAAQGGEKLFF. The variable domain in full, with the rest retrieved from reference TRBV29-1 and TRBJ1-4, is SAVISQKPSRDICQRGTSLTIQCQVDSQVTMMFWYRQQPGQSLTLIATANQGSEATYESGFVIDKFPISRPNLTFSTLTVSNMSPEDSSIYLCSVAAQGGEKLFFGSGTQLSVL.